This entry is about one T cell receptor (beta chain). This clone was observed a single time. Its antigen has not been determined. Base quality data are lacking; no much larger clone is found one base away. These data originate in a study of shared T cell receptors in the human thymus (dated by TCRdb to about 2021). For the study in its entirety: The study examined how the human thymus generates shared, self-reactive T-cell receptor alpha chains.

The library was built by means of the immunoSEQ multiplex PCR assay. Entries here come from immuneACCESS through TCRdb and include only in-frame sequences with V and J called. Some clones fail to appear in such tables; in the studies checked, an unresolved V gene covers under half of the shortfall, and the cause of the remainder is unknown. This sample is represented by over 350,000 clones; over 90% of them were singletons. The ten largest clones capture around 0.019% of the sample. The germline V gene supplies CDR1 MDHEN and CDR2 SYDVKM. V and J are trimmed by 6 bases and 5 bases, and the gene matches miss 10 bases of the junction. The CDR3 holds 15 amino acids from the cysteine to the phenylalanine. CDR3 DNA only is kept here, 45 bases in frame from base 1.

The receptor was derived from a human donor. The sequence joins TRBV28 to TRBJ2-5, and TRBD1 aligns with 9 junction nucleotides. Material: thymocytes. In nucleotides, the sequence is TGTGCCAGCAGCCGCAACAGGGGGCTCTTTGAGACCCAGTACTTC. Protein translation: CASSRNRGLFETQYF.